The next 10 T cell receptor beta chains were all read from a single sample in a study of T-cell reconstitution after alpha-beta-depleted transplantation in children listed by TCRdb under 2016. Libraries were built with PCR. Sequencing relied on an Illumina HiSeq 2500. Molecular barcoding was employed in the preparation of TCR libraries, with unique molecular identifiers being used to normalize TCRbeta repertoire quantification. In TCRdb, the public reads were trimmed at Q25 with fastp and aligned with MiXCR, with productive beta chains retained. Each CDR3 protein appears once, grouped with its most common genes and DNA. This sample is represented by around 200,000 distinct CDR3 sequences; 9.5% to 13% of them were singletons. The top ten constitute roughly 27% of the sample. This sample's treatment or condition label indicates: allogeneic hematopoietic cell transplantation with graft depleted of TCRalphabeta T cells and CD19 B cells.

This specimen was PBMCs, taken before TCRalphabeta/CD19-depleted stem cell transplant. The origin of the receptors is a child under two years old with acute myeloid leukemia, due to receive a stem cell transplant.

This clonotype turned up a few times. The CDR3 region has the DNA TGCAGTGCAACGGGACAGGGACACAATGAGCAGTTCTTC. Its protein product is CSATGQGHNEQFF. The rearrangement uses TRBV20-1 and TRBJ2-1; TRBD1 matches at 9 bases. Trimming at V came to 6 bases and at J to 5 bases, leaving 5 bases not matched to a gene. This CDR3 is built from 13 residues. CDR1 is DFQATT, CDR2 SNEGSKA, per germline (reference sequence).

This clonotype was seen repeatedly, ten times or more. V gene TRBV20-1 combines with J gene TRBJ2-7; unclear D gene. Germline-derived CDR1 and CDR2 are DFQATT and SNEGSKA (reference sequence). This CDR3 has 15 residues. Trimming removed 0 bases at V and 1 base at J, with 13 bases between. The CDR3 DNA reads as TGCAGTGCTAGAGATCCTTGGGCAGGTTCCTACGAGCAGTACTTC. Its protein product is CSARDPWAGSYEQYF.

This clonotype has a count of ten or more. CDR3 in amino acids: CSVAPGQGNSPLHF. The CDR3 nucleotides are TGCAGCGTTGCACCGGGACAGGGAAATTCACCCCTCCACTTT. The chain recombines TRBV29-1 with TRBJ1-6, with TRBD1 matching 9 bases. V shed 4 bases, J shed 7 bases, and the junction held 5 bases outside the gene matches. Germline V gives CDR1 SQVTM, CDR2 ANQGSEA. The CDR3 has 14 amino acids.

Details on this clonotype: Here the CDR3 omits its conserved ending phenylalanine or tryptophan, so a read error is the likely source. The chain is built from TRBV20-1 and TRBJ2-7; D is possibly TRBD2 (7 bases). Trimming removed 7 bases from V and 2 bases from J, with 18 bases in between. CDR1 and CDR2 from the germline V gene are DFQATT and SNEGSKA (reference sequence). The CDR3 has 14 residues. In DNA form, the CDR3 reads TGCAGTGTGGGGGGGCTAACCTTCCCCTACGAGCAGTACTAC. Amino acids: CSVGGLTFPYEQYY.

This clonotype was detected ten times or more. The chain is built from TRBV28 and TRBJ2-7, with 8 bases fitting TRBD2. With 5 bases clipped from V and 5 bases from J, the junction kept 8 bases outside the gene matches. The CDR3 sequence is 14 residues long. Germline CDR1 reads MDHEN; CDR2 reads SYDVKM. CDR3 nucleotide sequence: TGTGCCAGCAGTCAGGGCGGGAGGCTAAACGAGCAGTACTTC. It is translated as CASSQGGRLNEQYF.

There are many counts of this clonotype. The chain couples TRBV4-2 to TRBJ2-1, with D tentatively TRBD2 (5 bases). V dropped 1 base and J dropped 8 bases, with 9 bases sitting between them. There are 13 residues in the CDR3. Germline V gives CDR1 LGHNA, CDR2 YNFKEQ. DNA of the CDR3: TGTGCCAGCAGCCAAGTTGAGGGCGATGAGCAGTTCTTC. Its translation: CASSQVEGDEQFF.

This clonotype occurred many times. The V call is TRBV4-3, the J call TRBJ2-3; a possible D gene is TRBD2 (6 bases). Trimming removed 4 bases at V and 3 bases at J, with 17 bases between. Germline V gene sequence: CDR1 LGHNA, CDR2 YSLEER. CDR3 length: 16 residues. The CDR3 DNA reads TGCGCCAGCAGCCGGACTTATGGGGCGGGAACAGATACGCAGTATTTT. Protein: CASSRTYGAGTDTQYF.

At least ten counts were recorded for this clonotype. The CDR3 bases are TGCAGTGCCAATCCTGAGCCGCAGTATTTT. This codes for CSANPEPQYF. J is TRBJ2-3 and V is TRBV20-1; D call uncertain. V lost 6 bases and J lost 10, with 11 bases in between. CDR3 size: 10 residues. From germline, CDR1 is DFQATT and CDR2 SNEGSKA (reference sequence).

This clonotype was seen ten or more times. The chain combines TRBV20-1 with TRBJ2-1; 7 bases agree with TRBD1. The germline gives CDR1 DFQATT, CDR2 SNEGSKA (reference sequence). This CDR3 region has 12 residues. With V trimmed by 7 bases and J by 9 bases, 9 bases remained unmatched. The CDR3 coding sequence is TGCAGTGTCGAACAGGGGCAGGGTGAGCAGTTCTTC. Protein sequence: CSVEQGQGEQFF.

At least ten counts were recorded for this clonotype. DNA for the CDR3: TGTGCCAGCAGCTTGTCCACAGGGCAAGAGACCCAGTACTTC. Its protein is CASSLSTGQETQYF. This chain links TRBV5-6 with TRBJ2-5; D may be TRBD1 (6 bases). Per the germline V gene, CDR1 is SGHDT and CDR2 is YYEEEE. This CDR3 contains 14 residues. V lost 1 base and J lost 2, with 9 bases in between.